A single sample is the source of the 3 T cell receptor beta chains below, sequenced in a study of cytomegalovirus exposure and HLA in healthy donors. PCR primers comprised 60 Vbeta and 13 Jbeta primers. Measured with immunoSEQ multiplex PCR; TCRdb has only the in-frame clones, and not every one. Of under 130,000 clones listed, under 80% are singletons. The specimen was PBMCs. These receptor sequences come from a woman in her forties in good health and CMV-seropositive.

This chain joins TRBV11-3 and TRBJ2-3, with no clear D. The CDR3 spans 14 residues. The ends were cut back, 2 bases at V and 9 bases at J, with 15 bases in the middle. Germline V CDR1 and CDR2: SGHNT, YENEEA. CDR3 DNA: TGTGCCAGCAGCTTAAGTCACACCCAGTCGACGCAGTATTTT. Encoded protein: CASSLSHTQSTQYF.

This chain uses TRBV6-4 with TRBJ1-4, with D tentatively TRBD1 (5 bases). The CDR3 covers 17 residues. CDR1 and CDR2 (germline): MRHNA, SNTAGT. Between the trimmed V and J ends, which lost 0 bases and 4 bases, there was a span of 15 bases. CDR3 DNA: TGTGCCAGCAGTGACTCGATAGGGGAGGGGATTAATGAAAAACTGTTTTTT. Protein product: CASSDSIGEGINEKLFF.

The genes are TRBV2 and TRBJ2-1, with TRBD2 matching 12 bases. The V gene end was trimmed by 6 bases and the J gene end by 10 bases; junction bases not matched to a gene: 10. Germline values: CDR1 SNHLY, CDR2 FYNNEI. This CDR3 contains 15 residues. CDR3 DNA: TGTGCCAGCAGAACTAGACTAGCGGGAGTCGGGGAGCAGTTCTTC. Translated, it gives CASRTRLAGVGEQFF.